The 32 T cell receptor beta chains given below trace back to one sample, sequenced in a study of T cells in Graves' hyperthyroidism and ophthalmopathy. RNA transcripts served as the template for amplifying TCR beta CDR3 regions. First-round RT-PCR targeting the TCR CDR3 was performed with the HTBI primer set. Each CDR3 protein gets one entry after TCRdb re-called the multiplex PCR reads with MiXCR. The top ten clones hold approximately 20% of a sample with about 350,000 distinct CDR3 sequences, approximately 16% of them seen once. Sequencing used blood. All receptors derive from a woman aged 60-75 years with Graves' ophthalmopathy.

This clonotype was detected ten times or more. This chain links TRBV3-1 with TRBJ1-1, with D possibly matching TRBD1 (5 bases). There are 15 residues in the CDR3. CDR1 is LGHDT, CDR2 YNNKEL, per germline (reference sequence). The V and J ends lost 3 bases and 4 bases respectively, with 15 bases between them. The CDR3 sequence is CASSQVGARVTEAFF. The CDR3 region has the DNA TGTGCCAGCAGCCAGGTCGGGGCGAGGGTCACTGAAGCTTTCTTT. Supplemented by reference TRBV3-1 and TRBJ1-1, the full variable domain reads DTAVSQTPKYLVTQMGNDKSIKCEQNLGHDTMYWYKQDSKKFLKIMFSYNNKELIINETVPNRFSPKSPDKAHLNLHINSLELGDSAVYFCASSQVGARVTEAFFGQGTRLTVV.

In its sample, this clonotype was seen many times. The J gene is TRBJ1-1, the V gene TRBV29-1; 8 bases match TRBD1. V dropped 4 bases and J dropped 11; count of bases not matched to a gene: 12. The germline gives CDR1 SQVTM, CDR2 ANQGSEA. The CDR3 is made up of 13 amino acids. As DNA, the CDR3 is TGCAGCGTTGCGGACAGGGCTCCGGGGGGCGCTTTCTTT. Encoded protein: CSVADRAPGGAFF.

The rearrangement joins TRBV12-3 or TRBV12-4 to TRBJ1-6; no definite D call. V shed 6 bases and J shed 4 bases, with 13 bases lying between them. CDR3 length: 15 amino acids. CDR3 amino acids: CASRGRTAYNSPLHF. CDR3 nucleotides: TGTGCCAGCAGGGGCAGGACGGCTTATAATTCACCCCTCCACTTT.

This clonotype was observed at least ten times. The chain recombines TRBV28 with TRBJ2-7, with 8 bases identical to TRBD2. Germline loops: CDR1 MDHEN, CDR2 SYDVKM. Unmatched junction bases numbered 4, after V lost 6 bases and J lost 3 bases. The CDR3 loop spans 13 amino acids. CDR3 region: CASSQSGSYEQYF. CDR3 bases: TGTGCCAGCAGCCAAAGCGGGAGCTACGAGCAGTACTTC.

This clonotype was counted at least ten times. V and J are TRBV5-6 and TRBJ2-4; a weak D match, TRBD1 (7 bases). The CDR3 is made up of 15 amino acids. Germline V gene sequence: CDR1 SGHDT, CDR2 YYEEEE. Between the trimmed V and J ends, which lost 4 bases and 8 bases, there was a span of 19 bases. CDR3 protein: CASSQGRRGQDIQYF. The CDR3 coding sequence is TGTGCCAGCAGCCAAGGGAGGAGGGGGCAGGACATTCAGTACTTC.

This clonotype showed up just a few times. CDR3 sequence: CASSQEVQREWFEQYF. The CDR3 nucleotides read TGCGCCAGCAGCCAAGAGGTTCAGCGGGAGTGGTTCGAGCAGTACTTC. V is TRBV4-1 and J is TRBJ2-7; the match to TRBD2 covers 8 bases. Germline CDR1 MGHRA, CDR2 YSYEKL. CDR3 length: 16 residues. V dropped 0 bases and J dropped 6; count of bases not matched to a gene: 10.

This clonotype was seen more than once but under ten times. The V call is TRBV19, the J call TRBJ2-3; D unresolved. Looked up from germline, CDR1 is LNHDA and CDR2 is SQIVND (reference sequence). The germline V and J ends were trimmed by 3 bases and 4 bases, with 11 bases remaining between them. This CDR3 has 14 amino acids. The CDR3 protein is CASSIPDLADTQYF. CDR3 in DNA: TGTGCCAGTAGTATCCCGGACCTGGCAGATACGCAGTATTTT.

The V and J genes are TRBV6-2 or TRBV6-3 and TRBJ2-1; D may match TRBD1 or TRBD2 (7 bases each). Looked up from germline, CDR1 is MNHEY and CDR2 is SVGEGT. V was shortened by 3 bases and J by 4 bases, with 19 bases between the two germline ends. The CDR3 consists of 17 residues. The CDR3 reads CASSYSGRARGYNEQFF. The DNA of the CDR3 is TGTGCCAGCAGTTATAGTGGGAGGGCCAGGGGGTACAATGAGCAGTTCTTC.

The genes are TRBV12-3 or TRBV12-4 and TRBJ2-5, with no clear D. CDR3 size: 14 residues. With 5 bases removed from V and 4 bases from J, the gap between germline ends came to 14 bases. The CDR3 sequence is CASSIPGLRETQYF. CDR3 DNA sequence: TGTGCCAGCAGTATCCCGGGCCTGCGAGAGACCCAGTACTTC.

The sample holds many counts of this clonotype. CDR3 coding DNA: TGCAGTGCTGGGGGACTAGCGGGAGGGTCTAGCACAGATACGCAGTATTTT. Its translation is CSAGGLAGGSSTDTQYF. The chain recombines TRBV20-1 with TRBJ2-3; 16 bases fit TRBD2. Germline assignment: CDR1 DFQATT and CDR2 SNEGSKA (reference sequence). The CDR3 has 17 residues. The V segment lost 5 bases and the J segment 0 bases; nucleotides outside the gene matches: 5.

This clonotype has only a few counts. This chain joins TRBV27 and TRBJ1-2; D is undetermined. The CDR3 covers 12 residues. From germline, CDR1 is MNHEY and CDR2 SMNVEV (reference sequence). The V and J ends lost 8 bases and 1 base respectively, with 8 bases between them. The CDR3 is CASGRVNYGYTF. As DNA, the CDR3 is TGTGCCAGCGGGAGGGTTAACTATGGCTACACCTTC.

This clonotype was detected many times. This sequence joins TRBV2 and TRBJ2-1; the D gene is possibly TRBD1 (5 bases). V lost 5 bases, J lost 2 bases, and 7 bases lay in between. CDR1 is SNHLY and CDR2 is FYNNEI in the germline V gene. This CDR3 spans 13 amino acids. In nucleotides, the CDR3 is TGTGCCAGCAGTTCAGGGCCCTACAATGAGCAGTTCTTC. It yields the protein CASSSGPYNEQFF.

The rearrangement uses TRBV20-1 and TRBJ2-7; 7 nucleotides match TRBD2. The CDR3 has 14 amino acids. Germline V CDR1 and CDR2: DFQATT, SNEGSKA (reference sequence). After removal of 0 bases from V and 4 bases from J, the junction contained 6 bases not matched to a gene. The CDR3: CSARDPGGRYEQYF. The CDR3 DNA reads as TGCAGTGCTAGAGATCCCGGGGGGAGGTACGAGCAGTACTTC.

This clonotype has ten or more counts. The chain uses TRBV6-1 and TRBJ2-7; tentative D call: TRBD1 (8 bases). The CDR3 length is 15 residues. The V and J ends lost 7 bases and 3 bases respectively, with 19 bases between them. CDR1 is MNHNS and CDR2 is SASEGT in the germline V gene. CDR3 loop: CASNGQGGVGYEQYF. The CDR3 DNA follows: TGTGCCAGCAATGGACAGGGAGGGGTGGGCTACGAGCAGTACTTC.

The chain has TRBV4-2 and TRBJ2-2, with TRBD1 identical over 11 bases. The CDR3 is made up of 16 amino acids. Germline loops: CDR1 LGHNA, CDR2 YNFKEQ. V trimming: 0 bases; J trimming: 7 bases; junction bases outside the gene matches: 4. The DNA of the CDR3 is TGTGCCAGCAGCCAAGAATGGACAGGGGGCGGCGGGGAGCTGTTTTTT. It codes for CASSQEWTGGGGELFF.

A note on this clonotype: The conserved phenylalanine or tryptophan normally closing the CDR3 is absent here, so this likely arose from a read error. J is TRBJ2-5 and V is TRBV2; D perhaps matches TRBD2 (6 bases). CDR1 and CDR2 from the germline V gene are SNHLY and FYNNEI. This CDR3 has 13 residues. CDR3 coding DNA: TGTGGAGGAGGAGGGAGCTCCCAAGAGACCCAGTACCTC. Translation: CGGGGSSQETQYL.

This chain links TRBV7-2 with TRBJ1-1; possible D gene TRBD1, 5 bases. The CDR3 is made up of 14 amino acids. Germline V gives CDR1 SGHTA, CDR2 FQGNSA. Trimming removed 5 bases at V and 5 bases at J, with 15 bases between. CDR3: CASSQRSGGTEAFF. CDR3 nucleotides: TGTGCCAGCAGCCAGAGGTCTGGGGGGACTGAAGCTTTCTTT.

This clonotype was found many times. V usage is TRBV27 and J usage is TRBJ1-1, with 9 bases that match TRBD1. The CDR3 sequence is 16 residues long. The J segment lost 0 bases and the V segment lost 2 bases, leaving 4 bases of the junction unmatched. Germline V gives CDR1 MNHEY, CDR2 SMNVEV (reference sequence). Here the CDR3 DNA reads TGTGCCAGCAGTTTAGACAGGGGGGTAATGAACACTGAAGCTTTCTTT. Translating it yields CASSLDRGVMNTEAFF.

This clonotype was seen repeatedly, ten times or more. The J gene is TRBJ2-4, the V gene TRBV2; D is tentatively TRBD1 or TRBD2 (6 bases each). The CDR3 consists of 16 residues. Germline lookup yields CDR1 SNHLY and CDR2 FYNNEI. V was clipped by 8 bases and J by 0 bases, with 17 bases between them. This CDR3 is CASDRGQGQAKNIQYF. DNA for the CDR3: TGTGCCAGCGATCGGGGGCAGGGCCAAGCCAAAAACATTCAGTACTTC. The full variable domain, in which reference TRBV2 and TRBJ2-4 provide the parts outside the CDR3, is EPEVTQTPSHQVTQMGQEVILRCVPISNHLYFYWYRQILGQKVEFLVSFYNNEISEKSEIFDDQFSVERPDGSNFTLKIRSTKLEDSAMYFCASDRGQGQAKNIQYFGAGTRLSVL.

The chain carries TRBV7-9 and TRBJ2-2; 8 nucleotides line up with TRBD2. CDR1 is SEHNR, CDR2 FQNEAQ, per germline (reference sequence). V was pared by 4 bases and J by 1 base, with 5 bases of the junction left unmatched. The CDR3 totals 16 residues. The CDR3 loop is CASSYVAGMNTGELFF. As DNA, the CDR3 is TGTGCCAGCAGCTACGTAGCGGGAATGAACACCGGGGAGCTGTTTTTT. The full variable domain, completed using reference TRBV7-9 and TRBJ2-2, is DTGVSQNPRHKITKRGQNVTFRCDPISEHNRLYWYRQTLGQGPEFLTYFQNEAQLEKSRLLSDRFSAERPKGSFSTLEIQRTEQGDSAMYLCASSYVAGMNTGELFFGEGSRLTVL.

This clonotype has a count of ten or more. This chain connects TRBV12-3 or TRBV12-4 to TRBJ2-7; 16 nucleotides match TRBD2. Trimming removed 5 bases from V and 6 bases from J; junction bases left unmatched: 13. The CDR3 is 18 amino acids. The CDR3 sequence: CASSPPGLAGGHGAEQYF. The CDR3 DNA is TGTGCCAGCAGTCCCCCGGGACTAGCGGGAGGGCACGGGGCCGAGCAGTACTTC.

This clonotype appeared many times. V is TRBV30 and J is TRBJ1-5; D is unclear. CDR3 length equals 14 residues. V lost 0 bases to trimming and J lost 7 bases, with 13 bases between them. Germline CDR1 and CDR2: GTSNPN and SVGIG (reference sequence). The CDR3 DNA is TGTGCCTGGAGTGTGGAGCCCCGTGGACAGCCCCAGCATTTT. Translating gives CAWSVEPRGQPQHF.

This clonotype was picked up many times. The V and J genes are TRBV28 and TRBJ1-1; D remains ambiguous. Trimming removed 6 bases from V and 0 bases from J, with 8 bases in between. From germline, CDR1 is MDHEN and CDR2 SYDVKM. The CDR3 is 13 residues long. This CDR3 is CASSQTMNTEAFF. Here the CDR3 DNA reads TGTGCCAGCAGCCAGACCATGAACACTGAAGCTTTCTTT.

Turning to this clonotype: A read error may explain this, as a much larger clone is one base away. The chain carries TRBV20-1 and TRBJ1-1; 9 bases match TRBD1. The CDR3 is 15 amino acids. Germline V gene sequence: CDR1 DFQATT, CDR2 SNEGSKA (reference sequence). The CDR3 DNA reads as TGCAGTGCTAGGGATCGGGACAGGGTAAACACTGGAGCTTTCTTT. Its translation: CSARDRDRVNTGAFF.

This clonotype was seen repeatedly, ten times or more. V and J are TRBV3-1 and TRBJ2-5, with TRBD1 matching over 9 bases. Trimming at V came to 4 bases and at J to 2 bases, leaving 5 bases not matched to a gene. CDR3 length: 15 amino acids. Germline CDR1 reads LGHDT; CDR2 reads YNNKEL (reference sequence). The CDR3 nucleotides are TGTGCCAGCAGCCTGGGACAGGGTTGGCAAGAGACCCAGTACTTC. Translation: CASSLGQGWQETQYF.

At least ten counts were recorded for this clonotype. The rearrangement links TRBV12-3 or TRBV12-4 to TRBJ2-5, with 7 bases matching TRBD1. J was trimmed by 5 bases and V by 9 bases; bases with no gene match: 12. The CDR3 consists of 14 residues. This CDR3 is CASTTTGFVETQYF. For the CDR3, the DNA is TGTGCCAGTACCACGACAGGGTTTGTCGAGACCCAGTACTTC.

This clonotype was seen ten or more times. The V gene is TRBV7-9, the J gene TRBJ2-5; 7 bases align to TRBD2. Germline V gives CDR1 SEHNR, CDR2 FQNEAQ (reference sequence). V was clipped by 5 bases and J by 4 bases; unmatched bases: 10. This CDR3 contains 15 residues. For the CDR3, the DNA is TGTGCCAGCAGCCCGCAGCGGGGAAGGGGAGAGACCCAGTACTTC. Amino acid sequence: CASSPQRGRGETQYF.

This sequence joins TRBV25-1 and TRBJ2-1, with 9 bases identical to TRBD2. V lost 0 bases, J lost 8 bases, and 8 bases stayed unmatched. CDR1 and CDR2 from the germline V gene are MGHDK and SYGVNS. This CDR3 comprises 16 residues. In DNA form, the CDR3 reads TGTGCCAGCAGTGAATATAGAGGCGGGAGGGCGGATGAGCAGTTCTTC. This gives the protein CASSEYRGGRADEQFF.

This clonotype was seen a handful of times. The chain employs TRBV28 and TRBJ1-6; 11 bases map to TRBD1. The CDR3 loop spans 15 amino acids. Germline trimming cut 5 bases from V and 8 bases from J; bases unmatched to any gene: 5. Germline V lookup: CDR1 MDHEN, CDR2 SYDVKM. CDR3 protein: CASSPRTGGDSPLHF. CDR3 nucleotide sequence: TGTGCCAGCAGTCCCCGGACAGGGGGCGATTCACCCCTCCACTTT.

V usage is TRBV20-1 and J usage is TRBJ2-1; TRBD2 is a possible D gene (6 bases). Trimming left V 7 bases short and J 1 base short, with 11 bases between. Per germline, CDR1 DFQATT and CDR2 SNEGSKA (reference sequence). The length of the CDR3 is 13 residues. The CDR3 bases are TGCAGTGGCGCGGGGCCATCCTACAATGAGCAGTTCTTC. Translated: CSGAGPSYNEQFF.

To note about this clonotype: A read error may explain this, as a much larger clone is one base away. This CDR3 is CASTGHRFTGELLF. CDR3 coding DNA: TGTGCCAGCACGGGACACCGCTTCACCGGGGAGCTGCTTTTT. This chain joins TRBV28 and TRBJ2-2; TRBD1 might be the D (6 bases). This CDR3 contains 14 residues. CDR1 is MDHEN and CDR2 is SYDVKM in the germline V gene.

This clonotype was found many times. The chain links TRBV6-5 to TRBJ1-2; D call uncertain. This CDR3 is built from 14 residues. CDR1 is MNHEY and CDR2 is SVGAGI in the germline V gene. The ends were cut back, 0 bases at V and 0 bases at J, with 5 bases in the middle. The CDR3 reads CASSYSGTNYGYTF. As DNA, the CDR3 is TGTGCCAGCAGTTACTCAGGGACTAACTATGGCTACACCTTC.